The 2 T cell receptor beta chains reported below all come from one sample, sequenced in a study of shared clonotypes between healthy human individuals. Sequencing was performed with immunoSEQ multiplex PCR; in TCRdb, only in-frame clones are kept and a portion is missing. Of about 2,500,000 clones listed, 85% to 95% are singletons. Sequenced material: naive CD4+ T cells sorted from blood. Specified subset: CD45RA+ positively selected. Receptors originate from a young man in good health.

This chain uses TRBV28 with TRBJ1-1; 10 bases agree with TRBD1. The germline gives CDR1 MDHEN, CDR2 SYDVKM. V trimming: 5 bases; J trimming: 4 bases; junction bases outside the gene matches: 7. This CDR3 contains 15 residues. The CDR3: CASSRPGQGPTEAFF. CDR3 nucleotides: TGTGCCAGCAGTCGGCCGGGACAGGGGCCCACTGAAGCTTTCTTT.

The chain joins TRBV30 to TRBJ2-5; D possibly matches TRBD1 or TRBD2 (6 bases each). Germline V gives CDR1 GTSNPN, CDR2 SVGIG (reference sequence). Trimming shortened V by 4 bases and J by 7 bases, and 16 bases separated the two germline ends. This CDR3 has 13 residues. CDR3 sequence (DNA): TGTGCCTGGACCCTATGGGGGGCTCGGACCCAGTACTTC. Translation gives CAWTLWGARTQYF.